This TCR beta chain was sequenced in a study of cytomegalovirus exposure and HLA in healthy donors. The V and J ends lost 5 bases and 2 bases, in that order; junction bases with no gene match: 6. The CDR3 consists of 15 residues. CDR1 and CDR2 (germline): SNHLY, FYNNEI. The PCR employed 60 Vbeta primers together with 13 Jbeta primers. Assay: immunoSEQ multiplex PCR; the TCRdb copy retains only in-frame clones and omits some. The profile shows 140,000 to 150,000 clones, about 80% of them singletons. The sample taken for sequencing was PBMCs. The genes are TRBV2 and TRBJ2-7, with 10 bases lining up with TRBD1. This TCR was sampled from a woman in her late teens or twenties in good health and CMV-seropositive. The DNA of the CDR3 is TGTGCCAGCAGTCCTCCGGGACAGGGGCCCTACGAGCAGTACTTC. Its translation: CASSPPGQGPYEQYF.